The 14 T cell receptor beta chains below were found in one sample sequenced in a study of blood T cell repertoires in COVID-19. Libraries were prepared by immunoSEQ multiplex PCR; TCRdb keeps only in-frame clonotypes and omits some of them. The table records 150,000 to 200,000 clones, less than 80% of them present only once. The sample comprised peripheral blood. The receptors come from a man aged 50 to 59 who had recovered from COVID-19.

V usage is TRBV27 and J usage is TRBJ2-3, with unresolved D. Trimming took 8 bases from V and 2 from J, leaving 11 bases between them. Germline V gene sequence: CDR1 MNHEY, CDR2 SMNVEV (reference sequence). The CDR3 sequence is 13 residues long. Written as DNA, the CDR3 is TGTGCCAGCTTCCGCACAAACACAGATACGCAGTATTTT. Its translation is CASFRTNTDTQYF.

This rearrangement joins TRBV28 to TRBJ2-1; 12 positions match TRBD2. CDR1 MDHEN and CDR2 SYDVKM come from the germline V gene. The CDR3 length is 16 residues. V trimming: 2 bases; J trimming: 10 bases; junction bases outside the gene matches: 9. CDR3: CASSLRSSGRAGEQFF. The CDR3 coding sequence is TGTGCCAGCAGTTTAAGGTCTAGCGGGAGGGCCGGGGAGCAGTTCTTC. The whole variable domain, filled in from reference TRBV28 and TRBJ2-1, reads DVKVTQSSRYLVKRTGEKVFLECVQDMDHENMFWYRQDPGLGLRLIYFSYDVKMKEKGDIPEGYSVSREKKERFSLILESASTNQTSMYLCASSLRSSGRAGEQFFGPGTRLTVL.

The chain couples TRBV30 to TRBJ2-7; TRBD2 matches at 10 bases. The V gene's germline CDR1 is GTSNPN and CDR2 SVGIG (reference sequence). The J segment lost 4 bases and the V segment lost 0 bases, leaving 6 bases of the junction unmatched. This CDR3 is 15 amino acids long. CDR3 DNA sequence: TGTGCCTGGAGTGTACCCCCTAGCGGGAGTTACGAGCAGTACTTC. Translated, it gives CAWSVPPSGSYEQYF.

The chain is built from TRBV19 and TRBJ2-2, with 12 nucleotides matching TRBD2. The CDR3 has 18 residues. Germline CDR1 LNHDA, CDR2 SQIVND (reference sequence). Unmatched junction bases numbered 11, after V lost 5 bases and J lost 4 bases. CDR3 nucleotide sequence: TGTGCCAGTAGTCCACTCCTAGCGGGAGGGCGCGGCACCGGGGAGCTGTTTTTT. Translated: CASSPLLAGGRGTGELFF.

In regard to this clone: Other DNA sequences in this sample translate to the same CDR3. This chain joins TRBV6-5 and TRBJ2-7, with 12 bases aligning to TRBD2. From germline, CDR1 is MNHEY and CDR2 SVGAGI. CDR3 length equals 15 residues. The ends lost 4 bases at V and 3 bases at J; junction bases unmatched: 4. CDR3 sequence (DNA): TGTGCCAGCAGTTCCCGACTAGCGGGAGACTACGAGCAGTACTTC. The encoded protein is CASSSRLAGDYEQYF.

This sequence joins TRBV7-8 and TRBJ2-1, with 12 nucleotides matching TRBD2. CDR3 size: 15 residues. Per the germline V gene, CDR1 is SGHVS and CDR2 is FQNEAQ. J was trimmed by 8 bases and V by 5 bases; bases with no gene match: 7. The CDR3 DNA reads TGTGCCAGCAGCCCATCGACTAGCGGGAGTGATGAGCAGTTCTTC. As protein: CASSPSTSGSDEQFF.

This clone was seen once. The CDR3 nucleotides read TGTGCCAGCAGTTTCGCAGGGGGGCGTGAGACCCAGTACTTC. Translation: CASSFAGGRETQYF. The chain joins TRBV27 to TRBJ2-5, with a weak D call TRBD1 (7 bases). Germline CDR1 is MNHEY and CDR2 is SMNVEV (reference sequence). The CDR3 runs to 14 residues. Trimming stripped 3 bases from V and 5 bases from J, with 13 bases between.

The chain carries TRBV9 and TRBJ2-7; D gene unclear. This CDR3 has 15 residues. Germline V gives CDR1 SGDLS, CDR2 YYNGEE. Trimming took off 0 bases at V and 3 bases at J, with 13 bases between the two ends. In nucleotides, the CDR3 is TGTGCCAGCAGCGTAGATGGAACTGAGGTCTACGAGCAGTACTTC. Translated, it gives CASSVDGTEVYEQYF.

The J gene is TRBJ2-3, the V gene TRBV2; D is unresolved. With 9 bases removed from V and 1 base from J, the gap between germline ends came to 8 bases. The germline CDR1 and CDR2 sequences are SNHLY and FYNNEI. This CDR3 region has 12 residues. CDR3 DNA sequence: TGTGCCAGGAGCTCCCGCACAGATACGCAGTATTTT. Protein: CARSSRTDTQYF.

This clone occurred a few times. The rearrangement uses TRBV13 and TRBJ2-6, with D possibly matching TRBD1 (6 bases). The V end lost 3 bases, the J end lost 4 bases, and 19 bases lay between the germline ends. CDR3 length: 18 residues. Germline values: CDR1 PRHDT, CDR2 FYEKMQ (reference sequence). In DNA, the CDR3 is TGTGCCAGCAGCTTCCGGACAGCTGCTGCGGGCGGGGCCAACGTCCTGACTTTC. Its protein is CASSFRTAAAGGANVLTF.

This clone has just one count. V gene TRBV15 combines with J gene TRBJ1-4; 10 nucleotides agree with TRBD1. The CDR3 totals 17 residues. V gave up 2 bases and J gave up 5 bases; unmatched junction bases: 8. CDR1 is LNHNV, CDR2 YYDKDF, per germline (reference sequence). The CDR3, as DNA: TGTGCCACCAGCAGAAACTTACCGGGACAGGGGAATGAAAAACTGTTTTTT. Its protein is CATSRNLPGQGNEKLFF.

V usage is TRBV28 and J usage is TRBJ2-6; TRBD1 agrees at 7 bases. The germline V gene has CDR1 MDHEN and CDR2 SYDVKM. V shed 6 bases, J shed 1 base, and the junction held 6 bases outside the gene matches. This CDR3 contains 16 residues. The CDR3 sequence: CASRQGDFSGANVLTF. CDR3 DNA: TGTGCCAGCAGGCAGGGGGATTTTTCTGGGGCCAACGTCCTGACTTTC.

V is TRBV5-4 and J is TRBJ1-2; possibly TRBD1 for D (6 bases). Trimming took off 4 bases at V and 5 bases at J, with 12 bases between the two ends. The CDR3 is made up of 13 amino acids. Germline V CDR1 and CDR2: SGHNT, YYREEE (reference sequence). The CDR3: CASSAEDRYGYTF. The CDR3 DNA is TGTGCCAGCAGCGCAGAGGACAGATATGGCTACACCTTC. The full variable domain, its missing parts supplied by reference TRBV5-4 and TRBJ1-2, is ETGVTQSPTHLIKTRGQQVTLRCSSQSGHNTVSWYQQALGQGPQFIFQYYREEENGRGNFPPRFSGLQFPNYSSELNVNALELDDSALYLCASSAEDRYGYTFGSGTRLTVV.

The chain uses TRBV7-3 and TRBJ2-6, with 9 bases matching TRBD1. CDR1 is SGHTA, CDR2 FQGTGA, per germline. The V segment lost 6 bases and the J segment 0 bases; nucleotides outside the gene matches: 6. CDR3 length equals 17 residues. The CDR3 region has the DNA TGTGCCAGCAGGGTGAACAGGGGGCTCTCTGGGGCCAACGTCCTGACTTTC. Its protein is CASRVNRGLSGANVLTF.